These 24 T cell receptor beta chains originate from one sample sequenced in a study of Ad26.COV2.S vaccination and SARS-CoV-2 variants. Sample treatment: some 20 received Ad26.COV2.S at low or high dose, single or two shots; roughly 5 received placebo; per-sample allocation not given. At day 63 after the first vaccine or placebo injection, samples were drawn. Assay: immunoSEQ multiplex PCR; the TCRdb copy retains only in-frame clones and omits some. This table has fewer than 500,000 clones, less than 95% appearing once. The input for sequencing was peripheral blood, taken in a trial of Ad26.COV2.S vaccine versus placebo. Receptors were obtained from a person aged 18-65 years who received the Ad26.COV2.S COVID-19 vaccine or a placebo.

The rearrangement uses TRBV3-1 (or the pseudogene TRBV3-2) and TRBJ1-3; no firm D call. This CDR3 spans 14 amino acids. The germline V and J ends were trimmed by 4 bases and 0 bases, with 7 bases remaining between them. Germline V gene lookup returns CDR1 LGHDT and CDR2 YNNKEL (reference sequence). In nucleotides, the CDR3 is TGTGCCAGCAGCCCCACCCGCTCTGGAAACACCATATATTTT. This translates into CASSPTRSGNTIYF.

This chain joins TRBV5-1 and TRBJ1-1, with D maybe TRBD1 (5 bases). In germline, CDR1 is SGHRS, CDR2 YFSETQ. The CDR3 length is 14 residues. The V end lost 0 bases, the J end lost 6 bases, and 12 bases lay between the germline ends. DNA of the CDR3: TGCGCCAGCAGCTTGGATGGGGGTTACTCTGAAGCTTTCTTT. It translates to CASSLDGGYSEAFF.

The gene calls are TRBV14 and TRBJ2-1, with a weak D call TRBD1 (6 bases). The germline V gene encodes CDR1 SGHDN and CDR2 FVKESK. The CDR3 covers 16 residues. Trimming took 0 bases from V and 4 from J, leaving 13 bases between them. CDR3 in DNA: TGTGCCAGCAGCCAAGATTCTGGACAGAATTACAATGAGCAGTTCTTC. This sequence encodes CASSQDSGQNYNEQFF.

The genes are TRBV5-4 and TRBJ2-7; a weak D match, TRBD1 (5 bases). Looked up from germline, CDR1 is SGHNT and CDR2 is YYREEE (reference sequence). The CDR3 length is 13 residues. The V end was cut by 0 bases, the J end by 3 bases, with 7 bases between. This CDR3 reads CASSLGGNYEQYF. CDR3 DNA: TGTGCCAGCAGCTTGGGGGGCAACTACGAGCAGTACTTC.

Note on this clone: The junction does not match germline at one end; this may be a read error. The chain uses TRBV4-3 and TRBJ2-1; D gene uncertain. Per the germline V gene, CDR1 is LGHNA and CDR2 is YSLEER. This CDR3 comprises 16 residues. The CDR3 DNA sequence: TGCACCAGCAGCCAAGATATCGGTCTCTCCTACAATGAGCAGTTCTTC. Amino acid sequence: CTSSQDIGLSYNEQFF.

This rearrangement joins TRBV7-9 to TRBJ2-5; D assignment may be TRBD1 or TRBD2 (6 bases each). Trimming took 3 bases from V and 4 from J, leaving 12 bases between them. Germline CDR1 and CDR2: SEHNR and FQNEAQ (reference sequence). This CDR3 comprises 14 residues. Here the CDR3 DNA reads TGTGCCAGCAGCTTGGACAGCGGGTCAGAGACCCAGTACTTC. It specifies CASSLDSGSETQYF.

The V and J genes are TRBV19 and TRBJ2-5; 11 bases match TRBD2. The length of the CDR3 is 15 residues. V shed 9 bases and J 2 bases; nucleotides not matched to a gene: 8. Germline lookup yields CDR1 LNHDA and CDR2 SQIVND (reference sequence). The CDR3 sequence: CASRRTSGPQETQYF. CDR3 sequence (DNA): TGTGCCAGCAGAAGGACTAGCGGGCCACAAGAGACCCAGTACTTC. Full variable domain (remainder filled in from reference TRBV19 and TRBJ2-5): DGGITQSPKYLFRKEGQNVTLSCEQNLNHDAMYWYRQDPGQGLRLIYYSQIVNDFQKGDIAEGYSVSREKKESFPLTVTSAQKNPTAFYLCASRRTSGPQETQYFGPGTRLLVL.

The chain couples TRBV7-9 to TRBJ2-1; 8 bases line up with TRBD2. The V segment lost 7 bases and the J segment 3 bases; nucleotides outside the gene matches: 8. The CDR3 extends over 15 amino acids. CDR1 is SEHNR, CDR2 FQNEAQ, per germline (reference sequence). The CDR3 nucleotides read TGTGCCAGCACTTATAGCGGGGCCGACTACAATGAGCAGTTCTTC. It codes for CASTYSGADYNEQFF.

This chain links TRBV24-1 with TRBJ2-7; D ambiguous. Per the germline V gene, CDR1 is KGHDR and CDR2 is SFDVKD. The CDR3 is 13 residues long. Trimming took off 2 bases at V and 3 bases at J, with 7 bases between the two ends. CDR3 protein: CATSDSHSYEQYF. In DNA form, the CDR3 reads TGTGCCACCAGTGATTCACATAGCTACGAGCAGTACTTC.

The CDR3 reads CASSLGASGSYEQFF. CDR3 sequence (DNA): TGTGCCAGCAGCTTAGGGGCTAGCGGGAGCTATGAGCAGTTCTTC. The V gene is TRBV7-8, the J gene TRBJ2-1, with TRBD2 matching over 10 bases. Losses at the gene ends were 1 base for V and 8 bases for J; bases not matched to a gene: 5. This CDR3 spans 15 amino acids. Germline V gene sequence: CDR1 SGHVS, CDR2 FQNEAQ.

This clone was counted a single time. V gene TRBV28 combines with J gene TRBJ1-2; 10 bases line up with TRBD1. This CDR3 region has 14 residues. J was trimmed by 7 bases and V by 6 bases; bases with no gene match: 8. The germline gives CDR1 MDHEN, CDR2 SYDVKM. The CDR3 spells CASSPDRGLPGYTF. DNA for the CDR3: TGTGCCAGCAGCCCAGACAGGGGGCTTCCTGGCTACACCTTC.

The chain joins TRBV7-2 to TRBJ2-5, with a possible D match to TRBD2 (7 bases). Trimming left V 2 bases short and J 2 bases short, with 24 bases between. CDR3 length: 19 amino acids. Germline lookup yields CDR1 SGHTA and CDR2 FQGNSA. The CDR3 reads CASSLPMGGLGPPQETQYF. CDR3 nucleotide sequence: TGTGCCAGCAGCTTACCTATGGGGGGGCTGGGACCCCCTCAAGAGACCCAGTACTTC.

This clone was seen a few times. The chain is built from TRBV7-2 and TRBJ1-1; 7 bases align to TRBD1. Germline CDR1 SGHTA, CDR2 FQGNSA. The CDR3 is made up of 12 amino acids. J was trimmed by 8 bases and V by 5 bases; bases with no gene match: 5. In nucleotides, the CDR3 is TGTGCCAGCAGCGTCCAGACAGGGGAAGCTTTCTTT. Its protein product is CASSVQTGEAFF.

The J gene is TRBJ1-6, the V gene TRBV27; tentatively, D is TRBD1 (5 bases). The germline gives CDR1 MNHEY, CDR2 SMNVEV (reference sequence). There are 15 residues in the CDR3. Trimming shortened V by 5 bases and J by 7 bases, and 15 bases separated the two germline ends. The CDR3 here is CASSLQGMLNSPLHF. The DNA for the CDR3 is TGTGCCAGCAGTCTCCAGGGAATGCTCAATTCACCCCTCCACTTT.

As concerns this clone: A read error may produce the germline difference seen at one junction end. The chain uses TRBV5-1 and TRBJ1-1; no clear D. The CDR3 consists of 14 residues. From germline, CDR1 is SGHRS and CDR2 YFSETQ. The CDR3 DNA follows: TGCGCCAGCAGCTTGGCCCCCGGCCAAGGGCCCGTCAGCTTT. This sequence encodes CASSLAPGQGPVSF.

This chain joins TRBV6-7 and TRBJ1-5; 9 bases agree with TRBD1. TRBV6-7 carries the ORF label, with uncertain function. This CDR3 region has 14 residues. With 7 bases clipped from V and 3 bases from J, the junction kept 4 bases outside the gene matches. The CDR3: CASTYRGPNQPQHF. In nucleotides, the CDR3 is TGTGCCAGCACCTACAGGGGGCCCAATCAGCCCCAGCATTTT.

J is TRBJ2-7 and V is TRBV4-2; tentatively, D is TRBD1 (6 bases). Germline loops: CDR1 LGHNA, CDR2 YNFKEQ. The CDR3 is 17 residues long. V shed 0 bases and J shed 0 bases, with 15 bases lying between them. In DNA, the CDR3 is TGTGCCAGCAGCCAAGATCCTCAGGGGCGGGCCTCCTACGAGCAGTACTTC. It encodes CASSQDPQGRASYEQYF.

The chain links TRBV7-9 to TRBJ2-1; 10 positions match TRBD2. The CDR3 totals 15 residues. The V gene end was trimmed by 6 bases and the J gene end by 8 bases; junction bases not matched to a gene: 10. Germline CDR1 reads SEHNR; CDR2 reads FQNEAQ (reference sequence). The CDR3 DNA is TGTGCCAGCAGTTCTACCGGACTAGCGGTCTATGAGCAGTTCTTC. Amino acids: CASSSTGLAVYEQFF. Based on the CDR3 plus reference TRBV7-9 and TRBJ2-1, the full variable domain is DTGVSQNPRHKITKRGQNVTFRCDPISEHNRLYWYRQTLGQGPEFLTYFQNEAQLEKSRLLSDRFSAERPKGSFSTLEIQRTEQGDSAMYLCASSSTGLAVYEQFFGPGTRLTVL.

The chain employs TRBV18 and TRBJ2-1, with TRBD2 as a possible D gene (6 bases). The length of the CDR3 is 14 residues. Germline loops: CDR1 KGHSH, CDR2 LQKENI. V was trimmed by 1 base and J by 7 bases, leaving 11 bases between them. The CDR3 is CASSPRPGRNEQFF. The CDR3 DNA is TGTGCCAGCTCACCACGACCAGGGAGGAATGAGCAGTTCTTC.

The CDR3 loop is CASSPDREGSGNQPQHF. The CDR3 nucleotides are TGTGCCAGCAGTCCGGACAGGGAAGGTTCCGGAAATCAGCCCCAGCATTTT. This chain joins TRBV28 and TRBJ1-5; 8 nucleotides agree with TRBD1. The germline V gene encodes CDR1 MDHEN and CDR2 SYDVKM. This CDR3 has 17 residues. Trimming removed 5 bases from V and 4 bases from J; junction bases left unmatched: 13.

The chain uses TRBV27 and TRBJ2-3, with D perhaps matching TRBD1 (6 bases). Trimming left V 5 bases short and J 5 bases short, with 8 bases between. CDR1 and CDR2 (germline): MNHEY, SMNVEV (reference sequence). The CDR3 is 12 residues long. The CDR3 DNA is TGTGCCAGCAGTATACAGGGAGATACGCAGTATTTT. Encoded protein: CASSIQGDTQYF.

V is TRBV6-6 and J is TRBJ2-5; D not resolved. Trimming left V 0 bases short and J 2 bases short, with 7 bases between. Germline CDR1 MNHNY, CDR2 SVGAGI (reference sequence). The CDR3 is made up of 14 amino acids. In DNA form, the CDR3 reads TGTGCCAGCAGTTACTCGAACGGTCAAGAGACCCAGTACTTC. Its translation is CASSYSNGQETQYF.

The V gene is TRBV6-6, the J gene TRBJ1-5; 7 bases align to TRBD1. CDR1 is MNHNY, CDR2 SVGAGI, per germline (reference sequence). J lost 0 bases, V lost 6 bases, and 5 bases had no gene match. The CDR3 spans 15 residues. The CDR3: CASRQGTNSNQPQHF. CDR3 nucleotide sequence: TGTGCCAGCAGACAGGGGACAAATAGCAATCAGCCCCAGCATTTT.

The rearrangement joins TRBV7-8 to TRBJ1-5; tentatively, D is TRBD1 (5 bases). CDR3 length equals 17 residues. Germline CDR1 and CDR2: SGHVS and FQNEAQ. V dropped 4 bases and J dropped 4 bases, with 20 bases sitting between them. The CDR3, as DNA: TGTGCCAGCAGCTCCGACTTGCCCACAGGTTGGAATCAGCCCCAGCATTTT. Its translation: CASSSDLPTGWNQPQHF.